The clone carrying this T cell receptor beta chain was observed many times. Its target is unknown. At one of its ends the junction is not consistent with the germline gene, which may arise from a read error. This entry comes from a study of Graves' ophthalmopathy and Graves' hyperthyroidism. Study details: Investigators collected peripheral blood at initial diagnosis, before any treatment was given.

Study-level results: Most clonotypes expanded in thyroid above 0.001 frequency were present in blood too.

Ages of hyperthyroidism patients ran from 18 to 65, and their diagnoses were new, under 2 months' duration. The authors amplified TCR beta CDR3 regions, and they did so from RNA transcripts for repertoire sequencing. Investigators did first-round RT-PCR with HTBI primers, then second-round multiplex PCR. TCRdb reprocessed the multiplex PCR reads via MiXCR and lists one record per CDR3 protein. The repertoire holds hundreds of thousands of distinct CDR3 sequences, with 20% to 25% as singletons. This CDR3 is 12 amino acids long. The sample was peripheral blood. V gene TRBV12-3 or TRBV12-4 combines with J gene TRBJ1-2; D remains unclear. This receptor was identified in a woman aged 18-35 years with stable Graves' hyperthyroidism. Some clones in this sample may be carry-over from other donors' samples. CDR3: CASSPLDYSYTF. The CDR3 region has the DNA TGTGCCAGCAGCCCGTTAGACTATAGCTACACCTTC.